These 15 T cell receptor beta chains came from one sample sequenced in a study of vaccination effects on CD4 cells after COVID-19 (dated by TCRdb to the early 2020s). The library came from the immunoSEQ multiplex PCR assay. Not all clones reach the TCRdb copy of this immuneACCESS table, which keeps in-frame sequences only. Checked studies attribute under half of the gap to unresolved V genes and leave the rest unexplained. Present in this sample are 55,000 to 75,000 clones, around three quarters of which were seen just once. The ten top clones hold less than 5% of the sample. In the ViraFEST assay, PBMC were stimulated with viral peptide pools, and antigen-specific CD4+ T cell clonotypes were then identified by expansion using TCR sequencing. After 10 to 11 days of culture, CD4+ T cells were isolated with the EasySep CD4+ T cell isolation kit. Healthy vaccine recipients had no prior SARS-CoV-2 infection, confirmed by negative nucleocapsid antibodies before and after vaccination.

These receptors lack a known antigen. The starting material was CD4+ T cells from PBMCs cultured with HCoV-OC43 spike peptides, obtained before COVID-19 vaccination. In the paper's terms, the cell subset or site label means: HCoV-OC43 spike overlapping peptide pool stimulation. The receptors shown here come from a human donor who received a COVID-19 vaccine.

The rearrangement links TRBV25-1 to TRBJ2-5; a possible D gene is TRBD1 (6 bases). V lost 5 bases and J 4 bases, leaving 14 bases between the germline ends. Germline CDR1 and CDR2: MGHDK and SYGVNS. This CDR3 has 14 residues. The CDR3 DNA is TGTGCCAGCAGTCTTCAGGGGTTTGGAGAGACCCAGTACTTC. Translation gives CASSLQGFGETQYF.

The genes are TRBV5-1 and TRBJ1-4, with D tentatively TRBD1 (6 bases). Germline V gene data show CDR1 as SGHRS and CDR2 as YFSETQ. Trimming stripped 5 bases from V and 10 bases from J, with 12 bases between. The CDR3 contains 12 residues. The CDR3 DNA sequence: TGCGCCAGCAGTACGGGGGGCGTAAAACTGTTTTTT. Its translation: CASSTGGVKLFF.

This chain joins TRBV10-3 and TRBJ2-3; possible D gene TRBD1, 6 bases. This CDR3 has 15 residues. V shed 10 bases and J shed 0 bases, with 17 bases lying between them. Germline assignment: CDR1 ENHRY and CDR2 SYGVKD. In nucleotides, the CDR3 is TGTGCCACCTCAACCCGGGACATGAGCACAGATACGCAGTATTTT. Encoded protein: CATSTRDMSTDTQYF.

V is TRBV18 and J is TRBJ2-5; no clear D gene. The germline V gene has CDR1 KGHSH and CDR2 LQKENI. The CDR3 is made up of 14 amino acids. The V gene lost 6 bases and the J gene lost 1 base, with 12 bases spanning the gap. CDR3 in DNA: TGTGCCAGCTCCCCTCGCGCCAGCCAAGAGACCCAGTACTTC. Encoded protein: CASSPRASQETQYF.

The V call is TRBV6-6, the J call TRBJ1-1; TRBD1 is a possible D gene (6 bases). CDR1 is MNHNY, CDR2 SVGAGI, per germline (reference sequence). V was cut by 5 bases and J by 1 base, with 20 bases left in between. The CDR3 is 17 residues long. Here the CDR3 reads CASSRPGGKGGNTEAFF. The DNA for the CDR3 is TGTGCCAGCAGTCGGCCCGGGGGCAAGGGCGGGAACACTGAAGCTTTCTTT.

This clone was seen only once. This chain joins TRBV6-5 and TRBJ1-2; D gene uncertain. The CDR3 covers 16 residues. Trimming pared 0 bases from V and 3 bases from J, leaving 14 bases between. CDR1 and CDR2 from the germline V gene are MNHEY and SVGAGI. The CDR3 DNA sequence: TGTGCCAGCAGTTACTCCCCGGGGAGTCTAGACTATGGCTACACCTTC. It codes for CASSYSPGSLDYGYTF.

The chain uses TRBV4-1 and TRBJ1-1, with a weak D call TRBD1 (5 bases). Trimming removed 1 base from V and 8 bases from J, with 8 bases in between. The CDR3 is 12 amino acids. The germline V gene encodes CDR1 MGHRA and CDR2 YSYEKL. CDR3 nucleotides: TGCGCCAGCAGCCAAGTCAGGGAAGAAGCTTTCTTT. Amino acid sequence: CASSQVREEAFF.

The chain couples TRBV28 to TRBJ2-5, with a tentative D call TRBD2 (6 bases). The CDR3 is 13 amino acids. Germline assignment: CDR1 MDHEN and CDR2 SYDVKM. Trimming removed 5 bases at V and 3 bases at J, with 10 bases between. The CDR3 nucleotides are TGTGCCAGCAGTCAAGGAGGGGAAGAGACCCAGTACTTC. It is translated as CASSQGGEETQYF.

V gene TRBV3-1 (or the pseudogene TRBV3-2) combines with J gene TRBJ1-1, with 7 nucleotides matching TRBD1. The CDR3 is 14 amino acids. CDR1 is LGHDT and CDR2 is YNNKEL in the germline V gene (reference sequence). V shed 4 bases, J shed 1 base, and the junction held 3 bases outside the gene matches. The CDR3, as DNA: TGTGCCAGCAGCCTCTCAGGGGGGAACACTGAAGCTTTCTTT. Translation: CASSLSGGNTEAFF.

The rearrangement uses TRBV30 and TRBJ1-4; TRBD1 aligns across 10 bases. Trimming removed 1 base from V and 0 bases from J; junction bases left unmatched: 14. This CDR3 spans 20 amino acids. The germline V gene has CDR1 GTSNPN and CDR2 SVGIG (reference sequence). CDR3 loop: CAWSARTGTGDFTTNEKLFF. CDR3 DNA sequence: TGTGCCTGGAGTGCACGAACCGGGACAGGGGATTTTACAACTAATGAAAAACTGTTTTTT. The entire variable domain, with the rest obtained from reference TRBV30 and TRBJ1-4, is as follows: SQTIHQWPATLVQPVGSPLSLECTVEGTSNPNLYWYRQAAGRGLQLLFYSVGIGQISSEVPQNLSASRPQDRQFILSSKKLLLSDSGFYLCAWSARTGTGDFTTNEKLFFGSGTQLSVL.

A single count supports this clone. This chain uses TRBV7-3 with TRBJ2-1; no definite D call. V was pared by 5 bases and J by 0 bases, with 11 bases between. The CDR3 is made up of 15 amino acids. CDR1 and CDR2 (germline): SGHTA, FQGTGA. The CDR3 DNA reads TGTGCCAGCAGCCCGGCGCCGAGCTCCTACAATGAGCAGTTCTTC. Its translation is CASSPAPSSYNEQFF.

The V call is TRBV10-1, the J call TRBJ2-3; D call uncertain. Germline lookup yields CDR1 WNHNN and CDR2 SYGVQD (reference sequence). CDR3 length equals 15 residues. Trimming cost V 0 bases and J 11 bases, with 18 bases left between them. CDR3 protein: CASSESGSPTLGQYF. DNA of the CDR3: TGCGCCAGCAGTGAGTCGGGGTCCCCAACGTTGGGGCAGTATTTT.

This clone was observed once. The chain is built from TRBV5-1 and TRBJ2-3; 7 bases line up with TRBD2. V shed 6 bases and J 6 bases; nucleotides not matched to a gene: 13. Germline CDR1 is SGHRS and CDR2 is YFSETQ. The CDR3 length is 15 residues. The CDR3: CASTEGRARGDTQYF. CDR3 coding DNA: TGCGCCAGCACTGAAGGGAGGGCCCGGGGGGATACGCAGTATTTT.

The J gene is TRBJ1-3, the V gene TRBV6-1, with 9 bases fitting TRBD1. Per germline, CDR1 MNHNS and CDR2 SASEGT. V was clipped by 3 bases and J by 7 bases; unmatched bases: 7. CDR3 length: 15 amino acids. CDR3 in DNA: TGTGCCAGCAGTGATACAGGGGGCGCGGGGAACACCATATATTTT. It yields the protein CASSDTGGAGNTIYF.

DNA of the CDR3: TGTGCCAGCAGCCCGACCCGGACCGGGGAGCTGTTTTTT. Its protein is CASSPTRTGELFF. The chain carries TRBV7-6 and TRBJ2-2; the D is unclear. Trimming took off 5 bases at V and 5 bases at J, with 9 bases between the two ends. CDR1 and CDR2 from the germline V gene are SGHVS and FNYEAQ. There are 13 residues in the CDR3.